This entry is about one T cell receptor beta chain. Its antigen is currently unknown. The source of the sample is a study of beta chain features in type 1 diabetes. Overall study results and limits: HLA effects on TCRB rearrangement stayed unresolved here. A PCR bias possibly favoring shorter templates would apply equally to patients and controls. All four CD4+ subsets of Type 1 diabetes patients contained TCRB CDR3s that were moderately but significantly shorter.

Sequencing targeted expressed TCRB transcripts, as all isolated RNA had been reverse transcribed. Some clones are missing from TCRdb's copy, which holds only in-frame ones; the method was immunoSEQ multiplex PCR. This table holds around 300,000 clones, approximately 16% found once. CD45RO/CCR7/CD25/CD127/CD95/CD27 sorting isolated CD4+ naive, central memory, regulatory and stem cell-like memory cells. Purity exceeding 98% was reached by all sorted populations. Germline V CDR1 and CDR2: MDHEN, SYDVKM. Trimming shortened V by 1 base and J by 0 bases, and 7 bases separated the two germline ends. The CDR3 runs 14 residues.

The V and J genes are TRBV28 and TRBJ2-7; D uncertain. The TCR comes from a man younger than 30 with type 1 diabetes. The sequenced material came from naive CD4+ T cells from blood. The CDR3 nucleotides read TGTGCCAGCAGTTTATCACCGGTCTCCTACGAGCAGTACTTC. Encoded protein: CASSLSPVSYEQYF. Combining the CDR3 with reference TRBV28 and TRBJ2-7 gives the whole variable domain DVKVTQSSRYLVKRTGEKVFLECVQDMDHENMFWYRQDPGLGLRLIYFSYDVKMKEKGDIPEGYSVSREKKERFSLILESASTNQTSMYLCASSLSPVSYEQYFGPGTRLTVT.